Sequencing of this T cell receptor beta chain was carried out in a study of cytomegalovirus exposure and HLA in healthy donors. Study results and caveats: A later analysis associated some 18,000 TCR beta sequences with HLA alleles at a 0.05 false discovery rate.

Concerning this clone itself: Its specificity is not known. At one end the junction does not follow the germline gene, possibly because of a read error.

It was with 60 Vbeta and 13 Jbeta primers that the PCR ran. Libraries were prepared by immunoSEQ multiplex PCR; TCRdb keeps only in-frame clonotypes and omits some of them. Of around 190,000 clones listed, 65% to 85% are singletons. The clonotype was recovered from a man in his 60s in good health and CMV-seronegative. What was sequenced was PBMCs.

The DNA for the CDR3 is TGCGCCAGCAGCCAAGGGGGCGGTACTAACTATGGCTACCCCTTC. Amino acids: CASSQGGGTNYGYPF. The chain joins TRBV4-1 to TRBJ1-2, with TRBD1 as a possible D gene (5 bases). Germline values: CDR1 MGHRA, CDR2 YSYEKL. The CDR3 runs to 15 residues.